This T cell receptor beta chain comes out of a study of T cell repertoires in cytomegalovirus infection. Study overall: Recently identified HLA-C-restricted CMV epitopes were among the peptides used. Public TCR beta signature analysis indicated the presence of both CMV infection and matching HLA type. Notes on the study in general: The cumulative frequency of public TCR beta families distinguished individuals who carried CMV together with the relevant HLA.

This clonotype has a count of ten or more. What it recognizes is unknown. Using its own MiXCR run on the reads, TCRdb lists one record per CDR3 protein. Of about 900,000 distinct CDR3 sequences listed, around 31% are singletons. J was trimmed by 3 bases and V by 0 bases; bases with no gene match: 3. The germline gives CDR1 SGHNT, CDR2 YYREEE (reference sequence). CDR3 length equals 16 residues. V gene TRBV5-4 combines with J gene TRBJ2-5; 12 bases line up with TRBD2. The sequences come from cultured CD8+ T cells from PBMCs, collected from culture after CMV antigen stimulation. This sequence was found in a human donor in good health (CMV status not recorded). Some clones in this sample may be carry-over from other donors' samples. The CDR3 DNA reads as TGTGCCAGCAGCTTGGGCTGGACTAGCGGGGAAGAGACCCAGTACTTC. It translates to CASSLGWTSGEETQYF. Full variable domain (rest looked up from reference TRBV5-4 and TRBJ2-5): ETGVTQSPTHLIKTRGQQVTLRCSSQSGHNTVSWYQQALGQGPQFIFQYYREEENGRGNFPPRFSGLQFPNYSSELNVNALELDDSALYLCASSLGWTSGEETQYFGPGTRLLVL.